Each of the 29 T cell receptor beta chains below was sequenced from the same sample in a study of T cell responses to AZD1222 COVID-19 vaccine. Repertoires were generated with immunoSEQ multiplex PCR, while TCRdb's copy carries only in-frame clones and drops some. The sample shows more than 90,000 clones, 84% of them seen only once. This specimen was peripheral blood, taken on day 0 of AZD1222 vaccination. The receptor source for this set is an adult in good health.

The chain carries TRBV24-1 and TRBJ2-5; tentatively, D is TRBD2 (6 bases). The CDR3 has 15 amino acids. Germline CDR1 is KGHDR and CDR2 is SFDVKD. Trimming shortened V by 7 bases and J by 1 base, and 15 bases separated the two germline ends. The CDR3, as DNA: TGTGCCACCAGCAGCCGGCGGGGCATCCAAGAGACCCAGTACTTC. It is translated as CATSSRRGIQETQYF.

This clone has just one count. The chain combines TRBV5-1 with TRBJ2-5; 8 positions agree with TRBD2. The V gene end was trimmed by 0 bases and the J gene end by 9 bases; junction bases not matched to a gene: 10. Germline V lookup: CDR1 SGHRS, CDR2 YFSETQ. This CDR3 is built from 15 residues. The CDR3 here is CASSLGPGGSRAQYF. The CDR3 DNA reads TGCGCCAGCAGCTTGGGGCCGGGAGGGTCAAGGGCCCAGTACTTC. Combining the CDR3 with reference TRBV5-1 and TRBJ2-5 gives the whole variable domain KAGVTQTPRYLIKTRGQQVTLSCSPISGHRSVSWYQQTPGQGLQFLFEYFSETQRNKGNFPGRFSGRQFSNSRSEMNVSTLELGDSALYLCASSLGPGGSRAQYFGPGTRLLVL.

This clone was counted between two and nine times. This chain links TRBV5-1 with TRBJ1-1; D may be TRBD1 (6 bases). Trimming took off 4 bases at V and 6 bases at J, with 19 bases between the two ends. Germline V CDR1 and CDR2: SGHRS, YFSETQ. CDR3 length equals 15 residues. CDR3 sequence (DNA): TGCGCCAGCAGCCCGCTTGGGGGGGCCGGGGCTGAAGCTTTCTTT. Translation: CASSPLGGAGAEAFF.

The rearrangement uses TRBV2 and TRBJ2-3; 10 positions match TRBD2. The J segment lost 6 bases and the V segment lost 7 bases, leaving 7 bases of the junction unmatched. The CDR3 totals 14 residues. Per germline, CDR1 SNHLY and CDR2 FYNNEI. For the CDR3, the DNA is TGTGCCAGCACTCGAGCGGGGGGGCGGGATACGCAGTATTTT. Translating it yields CASTRAGGRDTQYF.

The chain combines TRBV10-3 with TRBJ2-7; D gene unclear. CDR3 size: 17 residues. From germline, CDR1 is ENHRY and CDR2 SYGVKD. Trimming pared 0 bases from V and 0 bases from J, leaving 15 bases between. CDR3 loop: CAISESGLRRDSYEQYF. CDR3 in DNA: TGTGCCATCAGTGAGTCGGGCCTCAGACGAGACTCCTACGAGCAGTACTTC.

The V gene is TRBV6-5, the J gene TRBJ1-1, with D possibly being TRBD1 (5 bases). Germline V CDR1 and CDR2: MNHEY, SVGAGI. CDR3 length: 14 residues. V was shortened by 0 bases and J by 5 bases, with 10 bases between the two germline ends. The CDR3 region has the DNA TGTGCCAGCAGTTACTCATCGGGGCGGACTGAAGCTTTCTTT. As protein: CASSYSSGRTEAFF.

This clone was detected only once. This CDR3 is CASSLAQGLYGYTF. Here the CDR3 DNA reads TGTGCCAGCAGCTTAGCACAGGGCCTCTATGGCTACACCTTC. V is TRBV7-2 and J is TRBJ1-2, with D tentatively TRBD1 (6 bases). Per the germline V gene, CDR1 is SGHTA and CDR2 is FQGNSA. V was shortened by 0 bases and J by 4 bases, with 9 bases between the two germline ends. This CDR3 is built from 14 residues.

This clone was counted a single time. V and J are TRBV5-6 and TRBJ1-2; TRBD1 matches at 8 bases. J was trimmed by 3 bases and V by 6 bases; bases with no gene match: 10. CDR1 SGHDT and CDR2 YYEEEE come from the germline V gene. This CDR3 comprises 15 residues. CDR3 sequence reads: CASTLGDRPYYGYTF. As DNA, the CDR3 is TGTGCCAGCACCCTGGGGGACAGGCCTTACTATGGCTACACCTTC. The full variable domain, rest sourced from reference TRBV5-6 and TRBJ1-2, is DAGVTQSPTHLIKTRGQQVTLRCSPKSGHDTVSWYQQALGQGPQFIFQYYEEEERQRGNFPDRFSGHQFPNYSSELNVNALLLGDSALYLCASTLGDRPYYGYTFGSGTRLTVV.

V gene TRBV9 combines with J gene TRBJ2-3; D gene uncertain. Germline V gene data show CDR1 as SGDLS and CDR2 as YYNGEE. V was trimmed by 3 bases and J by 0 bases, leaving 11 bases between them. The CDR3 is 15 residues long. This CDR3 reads CASSGTWASTDTQYF. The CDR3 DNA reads TGTGCCAGCAGCGGGACCTGGGCTAGCACAGATACGCAGTATTTT. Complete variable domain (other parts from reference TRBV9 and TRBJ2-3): DSGVTQTPKHLITATGQRVTLRCSPRSGDLSVYWYQQSLDQGLQFLIQYYNGEERAKGNILERFSAQQFPDLHSELNLSSLELGDSALYFCASSGTWASTDTQYFGPGTRLTVL.

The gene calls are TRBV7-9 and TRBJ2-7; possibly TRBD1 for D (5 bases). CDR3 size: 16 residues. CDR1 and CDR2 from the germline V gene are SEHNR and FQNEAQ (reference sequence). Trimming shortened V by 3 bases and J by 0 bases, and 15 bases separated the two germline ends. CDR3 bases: TGTGCCAGCAGCTTGATAAATAGAAGGGGCTCCTACGAGCAGTACTTC. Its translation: CASSLINRRGSYEQYF.

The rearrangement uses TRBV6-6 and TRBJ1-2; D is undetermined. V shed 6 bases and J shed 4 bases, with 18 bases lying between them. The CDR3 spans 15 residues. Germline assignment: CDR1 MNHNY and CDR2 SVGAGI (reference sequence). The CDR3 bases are TGTGCCAGCAGCCCTACGATGGACCCTTTCTATGGCTACACCTTC. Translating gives CASSPTMDPFYGYTF.

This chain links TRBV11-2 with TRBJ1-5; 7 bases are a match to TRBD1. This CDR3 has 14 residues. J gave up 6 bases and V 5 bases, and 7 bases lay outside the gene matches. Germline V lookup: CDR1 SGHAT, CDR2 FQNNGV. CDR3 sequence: CASSLDRVGQPQHF. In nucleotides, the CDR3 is TGTGCCAGCAGCCTTGACAGGGTGGGTCAGCCCCAGCATTTT.

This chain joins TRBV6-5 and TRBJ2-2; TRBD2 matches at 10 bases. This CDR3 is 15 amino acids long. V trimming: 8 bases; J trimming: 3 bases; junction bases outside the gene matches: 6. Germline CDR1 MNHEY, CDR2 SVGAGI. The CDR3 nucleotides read TGTGCCAGCGTACGGACTAGCGGATACACCGGGGAGCTGTTTTTT. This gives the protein CASVRTSGYTGELFF.

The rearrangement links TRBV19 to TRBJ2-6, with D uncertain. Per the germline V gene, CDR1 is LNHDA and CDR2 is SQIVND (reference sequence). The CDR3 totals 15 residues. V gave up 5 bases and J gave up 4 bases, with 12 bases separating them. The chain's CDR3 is CASSSRAGGANVLTF. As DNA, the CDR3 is TGTGCCAGTAGTTCCCGGGCAGGAGGGGCCAACGTCCTGACTTTC. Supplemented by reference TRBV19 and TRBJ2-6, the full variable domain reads DGGITQSPKYLFRKEGQNVTLSCEQNLNHDAMYWYRQDPGQGLRLIYYSQIVNDFQKGDIAEGYSVSREKKESFPLTVTSAQKNPTAFYLCASSSRAGGANVLTFGAGSRLTVL.

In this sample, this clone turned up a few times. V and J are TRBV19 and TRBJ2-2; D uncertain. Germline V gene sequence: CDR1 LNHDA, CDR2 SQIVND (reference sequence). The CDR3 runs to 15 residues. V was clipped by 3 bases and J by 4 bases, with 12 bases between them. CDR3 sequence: CASSMGRMITGELFF. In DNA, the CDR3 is TGTGCCAGTAGTATGGGCCGAATGATCACCGGGGAGCTGTTTTTT.

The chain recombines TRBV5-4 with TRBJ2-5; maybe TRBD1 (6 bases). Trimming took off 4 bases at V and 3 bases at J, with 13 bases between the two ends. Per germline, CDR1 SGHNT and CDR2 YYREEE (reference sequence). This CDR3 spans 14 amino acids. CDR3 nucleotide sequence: TGTGCCAGCAGCACCGGACAGCCGAAAGAGACCCAGTACTTC. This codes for CASSTGQPKETQYF. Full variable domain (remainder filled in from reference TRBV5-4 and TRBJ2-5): ETGVTQSPTHLIKTRGQQVTLRCSSQSGHNTVSWYQQALGQGPQFIFQYYREEENGRGNFPPRFSGLQFPNYSSELNVNALELDDSALYLCASSTGQPKETQYFGPGTRLLVL.

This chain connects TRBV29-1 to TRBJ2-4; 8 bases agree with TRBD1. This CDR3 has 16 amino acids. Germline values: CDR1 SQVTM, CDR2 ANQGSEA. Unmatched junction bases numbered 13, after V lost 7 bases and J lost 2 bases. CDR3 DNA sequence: TGCAGCGCCTTTGGTCAGGGGGCGAGGACCAAAAACATTCAGTACTTC. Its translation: CSAFGQGARTKNIQYF.

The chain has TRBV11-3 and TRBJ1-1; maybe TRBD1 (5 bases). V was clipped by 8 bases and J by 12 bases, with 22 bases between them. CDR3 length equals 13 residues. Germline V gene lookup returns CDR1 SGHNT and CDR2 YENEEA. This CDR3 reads CASGVMGESQTFF. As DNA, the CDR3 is TGTGCCAGCGGTGTTATGGGGGAGAGTCAAACTTTCTTT.

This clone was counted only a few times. DNA of the CDR3: TGTGCCAGCAGTTTGGGCCAGGAGGATGCCTACACCTTC. Its translation is CASSLGQEDAYTF. V is TRBV28 and J is TRBJ1-2; D is unresolved. Germline V gene lookup returns CDR1 MDHEN and CDR2 SYDVKM. The CDR3 extends over 13 amino acids. Between the trimmed V and J ends, which lost 3 bases and 10 bases, there was a span of 15 bases.

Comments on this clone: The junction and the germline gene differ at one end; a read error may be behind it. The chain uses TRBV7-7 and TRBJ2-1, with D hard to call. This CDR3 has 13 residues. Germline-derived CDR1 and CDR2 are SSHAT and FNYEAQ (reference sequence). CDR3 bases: TGTGCTAGCAGCCCCGCGAACGAAAATGAGCAGTTCTTC. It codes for CASSPANENEQFF.

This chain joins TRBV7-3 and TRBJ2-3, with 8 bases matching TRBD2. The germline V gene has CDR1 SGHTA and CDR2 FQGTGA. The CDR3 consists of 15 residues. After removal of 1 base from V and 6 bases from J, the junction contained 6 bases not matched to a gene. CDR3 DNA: TGTGCCAGCAGCTTAAGGGGCGGGAGGTGGGATACGCAGTATTTT. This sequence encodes CASSLRGGRWDTQYF.

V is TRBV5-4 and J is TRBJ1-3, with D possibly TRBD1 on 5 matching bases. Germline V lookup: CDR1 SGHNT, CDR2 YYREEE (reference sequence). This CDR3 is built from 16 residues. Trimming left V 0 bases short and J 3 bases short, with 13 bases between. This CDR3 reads CASSLAGAANGNTIYF. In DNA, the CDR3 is TGTGCCAGCAGCTTGGCCGGGGCAGCCAATGGAAACACCATATATTTT.

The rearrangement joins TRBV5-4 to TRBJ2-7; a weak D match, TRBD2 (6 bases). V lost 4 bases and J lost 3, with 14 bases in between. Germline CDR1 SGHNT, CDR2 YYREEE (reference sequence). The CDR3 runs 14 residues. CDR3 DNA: TGTGCCAGCAGCGATGGGGGGAACCGCTACGAGCAGTACTTC. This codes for CASSDGGNRYEQYF. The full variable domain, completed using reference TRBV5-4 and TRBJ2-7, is ETGVTQSPTHLIKTRGQQVTLRCSSQSGHNTVSWYQQALGQGPQFIFQYYREEENGRGNFPPRFSGLQFPNYSSELNVNALELDDSALYLCASSDGGNRYEQYFGPGTRLTVT.

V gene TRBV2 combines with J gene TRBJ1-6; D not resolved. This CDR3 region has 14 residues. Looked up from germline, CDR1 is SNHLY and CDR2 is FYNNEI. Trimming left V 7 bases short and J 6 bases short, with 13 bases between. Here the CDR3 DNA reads TGTGCCAGCACCCCTTTATTGGGTAATTCACCCCTCCACTTT. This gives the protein CASTPLLGNSPLHF.

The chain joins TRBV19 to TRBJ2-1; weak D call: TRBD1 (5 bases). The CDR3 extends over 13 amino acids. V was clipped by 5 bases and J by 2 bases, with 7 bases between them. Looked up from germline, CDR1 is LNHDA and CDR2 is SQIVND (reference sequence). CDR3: CASSAGPYNEQFF. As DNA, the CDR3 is TGTGCCAGTAGTGCAGGGCCCTACAATGAGCAGTTCTTC.

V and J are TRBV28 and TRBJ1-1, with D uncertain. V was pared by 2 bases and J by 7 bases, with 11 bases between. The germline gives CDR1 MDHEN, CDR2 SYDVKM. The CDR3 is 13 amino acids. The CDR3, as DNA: TGTGCCAGCAGTTTACCCCGAACCAGTGAAGCTTTCTTT. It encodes CASSLPRTSEAFF.

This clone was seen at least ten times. CDR3 protein: CASSERRGEQFF. CDR3 bases: TGTGCCAGCAGTGAAAGGCGGGGAGAGCAGTTCTTC. The rearrangement joins TRBV2 to TRBJ2-1; possibly TRBD2 for D (6 bases). V shed 2 bases and J shed 10 bases, with 9 bases lying between them. The CDR3 has 12 residues. The germline gives CDR1 SNHLY, CDR2 FYNNEI. Based on the CDR3 plus reference TRBV2 and TRBJ2-1, the full variable domain is EPEVTQTPSHQVTQMGQEVILRCVPISNHLYFYWYRQILGQKVEFLVSFYNNEISEKSEIFDDQFSVERPDGSNFTLKIRSTKLEDSAMYFCASSERRGEQFFGPGTRLTVL.

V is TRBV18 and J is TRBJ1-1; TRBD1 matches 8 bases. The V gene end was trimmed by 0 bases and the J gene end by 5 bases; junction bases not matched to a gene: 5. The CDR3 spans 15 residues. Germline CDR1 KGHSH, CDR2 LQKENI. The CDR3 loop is CASSPPGQGGTEAFF. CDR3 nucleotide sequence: TGTGCCAGCTCACCACCCGGACAGGGAGGGACTGAAGCTTTCTTT.

CDR3 sequence (DNA): TGCGCCAGCAGCTTGATTGCCCCAGATAAATCTGGAAACACCATATATTTT. It translates to CASSLIAPDKSGNTIYF. This chain connects TRBV5-1 to TRBJ1-3; D gene unclear. With 1 base removed from V and 1 base from J, the gap between germline ends came to 15 bases. In germline, CDR1 is SGHRS, CDR2 YFSETQ. The CDR3 runs to 17 residues.